The 12 T cell receptor beta chains in this list originate from one sample, sequenced in a study of T cells after yellow fever vaccination. TCRdb fed the 5' RACE reads into MiXCR, producing one record per CDR3 protein. The sample records some 200,000 distinct CDR3 sequences, 11% being singletons. The sample in question was CD8+ T cells sorted from PBMCs, obtained 15 days after the yellow fever booster vaccination. The receptors shown here come from a man aged 18-30 years who received the YFV17D yellow fever vaccine.

J is TRBJ2-2 and V is TRBV6-2 or TRBV6-3, with D unclear. The CDR3 loop spans 13 amino acids. Germline CDR1 MNHEY, CDR2 SVGEGT. Trimming left V 1 base short and J 5 bases short, with 5 bases between. CDR3 in amino acids: CASSYFTTGELFF. The CDR3 DNA is TGTGCCAGCAGTTACTTCACTACCGGGGAGCTGTTTTTT.

This chain joins TRBV3-1 and TRBJ2-2, with D tentatively TRBD1 (6 bases). Trimming pared 4 bases from V and 5 bases from J, leaving 17 bases between. Looked up from germline, CDR1 is LGHDT and CDR2 is YNNKEL (reference sequence). The CDR3 is 16 residues long. The CDR3 reads CASSPRGRGRTGELFF. CDR3 nucleotides: TGTGCCAGCAGCCCCCGGGGCAGGGGACGTACCGGGGAGCTGTTTTTT.

The gene calls are TRBV9 and TRBJ2-2, with 7 bases that match TRBD2. With 0 bases clipped from V and 5 bases from J, the junction kept 13 bases outside the gene matches. Per germline, CDR1 SGDLS and CDR2 YYNGEE. The CDR3 extends over 18 amino acids. The CDR3 nucleotides are TGTGCCAGCAGCGTAGGTCCTTTGGGGAGGGGACGGACCGGGGAGCTGTTTTTT. It encodes CASSVGPLGRGRTGELFF.

The chain is built from TRBV12-1 and TRBJ2-3. TRBV12-1 is termed a pseudogene. The CDR3 covers 10 residues. The CDR3 region is CASIWDTQYF. DNA for the CDR3: TGTGCCAGCATATGGGATACGCAGTATTTT.

This clonotype was seen more than once but under ten times. The CDR3 reads CASSEPAAPNQPQHF. CDR3 coding DNA: TGTGCCAGCAGTGAACCTGCGGCCCCTAATCAGCCCCAGCATTTT. V gene TRBV6-1 combines with J gene TRBJ1-5; D not certain. With 2 bases removed from V and 4 bases from J, the gap between germline ends came to 12 bases. The CDR3 spans 15 residues. The germline V gene has CDR1 MNHNS and CDR2 SASEGT.

In its sample, this clonotype was seen a few times. V gene TRBV12-3 or TRBV12-4 combines with J gene TRBJ1-2; D not certain. The CDR3 runs 15 residues. V lost 2 bases, J lost 4 bases, and 14 bases lay in between. In nucleotides, the CDR3 is TGTGCCAGCAGTTTATCAGGCGGCGCAACCTATGGCTACACCTTC. Translation gives CASSLSGGATYGYTF.

This clonotype was recorded at least ten times. The J gene is TRBJ1-1, the V gene TRBV4-1; D not resolved. CDR1 and CDR2 from the germline V gene are MGHRA and YSYEKL. Trimming stripped 0 bases from V and 1 base from J, with 6 bases between. This CDR3 contains 14 residues. CDR3 coding DNA: TGCGCCAGCAGCCAAGAATGGCCGAACACTGAAGCTTTCTTT. It translates to CASSQEWPNTEAFF.

The table lists this clonotype with a few counts. The rearrangement links TRBV4-1 to TRBJ2-3; 7 positions agree with TRBD2. Germline CDR1 and CDR2: MGHRA and YSYEKL. Germline trimming cut 5 bases from V and 3 bases from J; bases unmatched to any gene: 8. The CDR3 is 15 residues long. The CDR3 spells CASSAEEAGTDTQYF. DNA of the CDR3: TGCGCCAGCAGCGCAGAGGAAGCGGGGACAGATACGCAGTATTTT.

This sequence joins TRBV6-5 and TRBJ2-5; 9 bases are shared with TRBD2. CDR1 is MNHEY and CDR2 is SVGAGI in the germline V gene. This CDR3 spans 16 amino acids. V gave up 2 bases and J gave up 4 bases; unmatched junction bases: 8. The CDR3 spells CASSYPLGSGGETQYF. The CDR3 DNA sequence: TGTGCCAGCAGTTACCCCCTCGGTAGCGGGGGAGAGACCCAGTACTTC.

Ten or more counts support this clonotype. The CDR3 region is CSVEGAGQGYNEQFF. CDR3 sequence (DNA): TGCAGCGTTGAAGGTGCGGGACAGGGGTACAATGAGCAGTTCTTC. The chain employs TRBV29-1 and TRBJ2-1; TRBD1 aligns across 10 bases. The CDR3 contains 15 residues. The germline CDR1 and CDR2 sequences are SQVTM and ANQGSEA. V lost 1 base, J lost 4 bases, and 4 bases stayed unmatched.

This clonotype was found a few times. The chain's CDR3 is CASSLAPGLTTDTQYF. The CDR3 bases are TGTGCCAGCAGCTTAGCGCCGGGACTCACCACAGATACGCAGTATTTT. The chain employs TRBV7-2 and TRBJ2-3; tentatively, D is TRBD2 (6 bases). V was clipped by 0 bases and J by 2 bases, with 12 bases between them. The germline CDR1 and CDR2 sequences are SGHTA and FQGNSA. This CDR3 has 16 residues. Combining the CDR3 with reference TRBV7-2 and TRBJ2-3 gives the whole variable domain GAGVSQSPSNKVTEKGKDVELRCDPISGHTALYWYRQSLGQGLEFLIYFQGNSAPDKSGLPSDRFSAERTGGSVSTLTIQRTQQEDSAVYLCASSLAPGLTTDTQYFGPGTRLTVL.

The V gene is TRBV30, the J gene TRBJ2-6; 7 nucleotides line up with TRBD2. CDR3 length: 14 amino acids. The V and J ends lost 8 bases and 0 bases, in that order; junction bases with no gene match: 4. Germline CDR1 and CDR2: GTSNPN and SVGIG (reference sequence). CDR3 region: CAREALSGANVLTF. DNA of the CDR3: TGTGCCCGGGAGGCCCTCTCTGGGGCCAACGTCCTGACTTTC.